This T cell receptor (beta chain) was retrieved from a study of blood T cell repertoires in COVID-19. In the study overall: Nucleic acid was either cDNA or gDNA, and it came from T cells, B-cell-depleted T cells, or PBMCs.

With 1 base clipped from V and 2 bases from J, the junction kept 12 bases outside the gene matches. The CDR3 loop spans 19 amino acids. Per germline, CDR1 SGHRS and CDR2 YFSETQ. Original methodology: Amplified reference gene primers provided the basis for estimating nucleated cell counts. Profiling relied on immunoSEQ multiplex PCR, and the TCRdb table lists in-frame clones only, not all of them. Clone size and the V and J calls come from that table; the DNA yielded D and trimming. Of some 320,000 clones in the sample, about nine tenths were seen once. Two consecutive negative NP/OP PCR tests, clearance, or resolved symptoms defined Cohort 3 recovery.

The sequenced sample consisted of PBMCs or T cells enriched from blood (not recorded which). This TCR was recovered from a man in his fifties or sixties who had recovered from COVID-19. V gene TRBV5-1 combines with J gene TRBJ1-2; 12 bases fit TRBD1. CDR3 region: CASSLRGPGQGAGNYGYTF. CDR3 coding DNA: TGCGCCAGCAGCTTGCGGGGCCCGGGACAGGGGGCAGGAAACTATGGCTACACCTTC. Based on the CDR3 plus reference TRBV5-1 and TRBJ1-2, the full variable domain is KAGVTQTPRYLIKTRGQQVTLSCSPISGHRSVSWYQQTPGQGLQFLFEYFSETQRNKGNFPGRFSGRQFSNSRSEMNVSTLELGDSALYLCASSLRGPGQGAGNYGYTFGSGTRLTVV.